This entry lists 28 T cell receptor beta chains sequenced from one sample in a study of blood T cells in healthy people across ages. A J-beta primer mix and a sample-barcoded 5' primer were used in a second PCR of roughly 7 to 12 cycles. Using its own MiXCR run on the 5' RACE reads, TCRdb lists one record per CDR3 protein. Here the sample spans roughly 730,000 distinct CDR3 sequences, roughly 56% being singletons. Material: blood. These receptors were taken from a man aged 35-49 years in good health.

The chain links TRBV6-5 to TRBJ2-7, with 11 bases identical to TRBD2. The J call is uncertain, as TRBJ2-5 better fits the DNA end. CDR1 and CDR2 from the germline V gene are MNHEY and SVGAGI. The CDR3 length is 16 residues. CDR3 protein: CASRDTSGSIGKTQYF. CDR3 bases: TGTGCCAGCAGGGATACTAGCGGGAGTATCGGGAAGACCCAGTACTTC.

This chain uses TRBV29-1 with TRBJ2-1, with TRBD2 identical over 9 bases. V was clipped by 2 bases and J by 10 bases; unmatched bases: 12. This CDR3 is 15 amino acids long. Germline V CDR1 and CDR2: SQVTM, ANQGSEA. DNA of the CDR3: TGCAGCGTTGAAACCCAGACTAGCGGACTACCGGAGCAGTTCTTC. Protein: CSVETQTSGLPEQFF.

The chain links TRBV20-1 to TRBJ2-7; D unresolved. Germline assignment: CDR1 DFQATT and CDR2 SNEGSKA (reference sequence). V lost 0 bases and J 5 bases, leaving 5 bases between the germline ends. The CDR3 runs to 11 residues. The CDR3 protein is CSARDVHEQYF. The CDR3 DNA reads TGCAGTGCTAGAGATGTCCACGAGCAGTACTTC.

The chain recombines TRBV5-1 with TRBJ2-3; 7 bases line up with TRBD2. With 2 bases clipped from V and 5 bases from J, the junction kept 14 bases outside the gene matches. Per germline, CDR1 SGHRS and CDR2 YFSETQ. The length of the CDR3 is 17 residues. The CDR3 nucleotides are TGCGCCAGCAGCTTACGACGCGGGCGGGAGCAGAGAGATACGCAGTATTTT. Translating gives CASSLRRGREQRDTQYF. The full variable domain, completed using reference TRBV5-1 and TRBJ2-3, is KAGVTQTPRYLIKTRGQQVTLSCSPISGHRSVSWYQQTPGQGLQFLFEYFSETQRNKGNFPGRFSGRQFSNSRSEMNVSTLELGDSALYLCASSLRRGREQRDTQYFGPGTRLTVL.

The sample holds a few counts of this clonotype. V is TRBV20-1 and J is TRBJ2-5; 8 bases are shared with TRBD1. The closer fit of TRBJ2-7 to the DNA end suggests the J call may be wrong. The CDR3 has 17 residues. Germline loops: CDR1 DFQATT, CDR2 SNEGSKA (reference sequence). The CDR3 spells CSARDSLAGQAMYEQYF. For the CDR3, the DNA is TGCAGTGCTAGAGATTCCCTCGCGGGACAGGCGATGTACGAGCAGTACTTC.

This clonotype was seen more than once but under ten times. The chain combines TRBV3-1 with TRBJ2-3, with D perhaps TRBD2 (6 bases). The CDR3 consists of 15 residues. Germline V CDR1 and CDR2: LGHDT, YNNKEL (reference sequence). Trimming removed 6 bases from V and 2 bases from J, with 15 bases in between. The CDR3, as DNA: TGTGCCAGCAGTCCCCTGGGACTGCACACAGATACGCAGTATTTT. This encodes CASSPLGLHTDTQYF.

This chain connects TRBV5-6 to TRBJ2-5; D is uncertain. The J call may be incorrect, as the DNA end agrees better with TRBJ2-7. This CDR3 has 14 amino acids. Germline CDR1 reads SGHDT; CDR2 reads YYEEEE. In DNA, the CDR3 is TGTGCCAGCAGCTTTTGGTCTGGGTCCTACGAGCAGTACTTC. Amino acid sequence: CASSFWSGSYEQYF.

The V gene is TRBV7-3, the J gene TRBJ2-5; 7 positions match TRBD2. The DNA end favors TRBJ2-7, so the J call may be wrong. The CDR3 is 15 amino acids. Germline CDR1 reads SGHTA; CDR2 reads FQGTGA. This CDR3 reads CASSLLAGDLYEQYF. DNA of the CDR3: TGTGCCAGCAGCTTATTGGCGGGAGATCTGTACGAGCAGTACTTC.

The chain is built from TRBV14 and TRBJ1-6; TRBD1 matches at 8 bases. With 4 bases clipped from V and 10 bases from J, the junction kept 6 bases outside the gene matches. The germline CDR1 and CDR2 sequences are SGHDN and FVKESK. CDR3 length: 14 amino acids. The CDR3 bases are TGTGCCAGCAGCCGCGACAGGGGATGGTCACCCCTCCACTTT. It specifies CASSRDRGWSPLHF.

This chain's CDR3 is CASTPIRGTQYF. CDR3 nucleotide sequence: TGTGCCAGCACCCCCATAAGGGGAACGCAGTATTTT. The chain carries TRBV7-9 and TRBJ2-3; D perhaps matches TRBD1 (5 bases). The CDR3 consists of 12 residues. Trimming pared 7 bases from V and 9 bases from J, leaving 14 bases between. The germline V gene encodes CDR1 SEHNR and CDR2 FQNEAQ (reference sequence).

This chain uses TRBV15 with TRBJ2-1; a possible D gene is TRBD1 (5 bases). Looked up from germline, CDR1 is LNHNV and CDR2 is YYDKDF (reference sequence). The CDR3 covers 14 residues. Deletions cut 2 bases from V and 8 bases from J, with 13 bases between. DNA of the CDR3: TGTGCCACCAGCAGAACGGCAGGGCCCGATGAGCAGTTCTTC. Translation gives CATSRTAGPDEQFF. Looking up the rest from reference TRBV15 and TRBJ2-1 gives the full variable domain: DAMVIQNPRYQVTQFGKPVTLSCSQTLNHNVMYWYQQKSSQAPKLLFHYYDKDFNNEADTPDNFQSRRPNTSFCFLDIRSPGLGDTAMYLCATSRTAGPDEQFFGPGTRLTVL.

The chain carries TRBV11-3 and TRBJ2-1, with D tentatively TRBD1 or TRBD2 (5 bases each). Looked up from germline, CDR1 is SGHNT and CDR2 is YENEEA. Trimming stripped 5 bases from V and 2 bases from J, with 13 bases between. The CDR3 is made up of 15 amino acids. For the CDR3, the DNA is TGTGCCAGCAGCCCTGGGGACGATCCCTACAATGAGCAGTTCTTC. As protein: CASSPGDDPYNEQFF.

The chain combines TRBV28 with TRBJ2-7; D is unresolved. The J call may be wrong; the DNA end is better matched by TRBJ2-5. This CDR3 has 17 amino acids. Germline CDR1 is MDHEN and CDR2 is SYDVKM. CDR3 nucleotide sequence: TGTGCCAGTTTACCTGAGGCGGCATTGAAATATGTGGAGACCCAGTACTTC. Protein: CASLPEAALKYVETQYF.

J is TRBJ2-7 and V is TRBV29-1; D possibly uses TRBD1 or TRBD2 (5 bases each). Germline V CDR1 and CDR2: SQVTM, ANQGSEA. The CDR3 is 13 amino acids. Trimming took off 3 bases at V and 2 bases at J, with 11 bases between the two ends. This CDR3 is CSVDGDGTYEQYF. The CDR3 region has the DNA TGCAGCGTTGACGGGGACGGAACCTACGAGCAGTACTTC.

The table lists this clonotype with a count of one. The rearrangement links TRBV4-1 to TRBJ2-3, with a tentative D call TRBD2 (6 bases). The CDR3 consists of 15 residues. Trimming took off 0 bases at V and 6 bases at J, with 13 bases between the two ends. CDR1 is MGHRA, CDR2 YSYEKL, per germline. CDR3 DNA sequence: TGCGCCAGCAGCCAAGAGTCTGCGGGGTTGGATACGCAGTATTTT. Protein sequence: CASSQESAGLDTQYF.

V gene TRBV6-1 combines with J gene TRBJ1-2; TRBD1 matches at 8 bases. CDR1 and CDR2 from the germline V gene are MNHNS and SASEGT. The V gene end was trimmed by 4 bases and the J gene end by 8 bases; junction bases not matched to a gene: 12. This CDR3 spans 15 amino acids. The CDR3 region has the DNA TGTGCCAGCAGTGTAAGCGTCAGGGGGCGTGAGGGCTACACCTTC. Amino acid sequence: CASSVSVRGREGYTF.

This clonotype came up once. The CDR3 DNA sequence: TGCAGTGCCGAAGGGGGGAGGGAGGGGACTGAAGCTTTCTTT. Protein sequence: CSAEGGREGTEAFF. V is TRBV20-1 and J is TRBJ1-1, with D possibly being TRBD1 (6 bases). V was pared by 6 bases and J by 5 bases, with 19 bases between. The CDR3 length is 14 residues. From germline, CDR1 is DFQATT and CDR2 SNEGSKA (reference sequence).

The V call is TRBV4-3, the J call TRBJ2-1; 8 bases match TRBD2. Trimming cost V 0 bases and J 8 bases; bases outside gene matches: 3. Germline V gene sequence: CDR1 LGHNA, CDR2 YSLEER. CDR3 size: 14 residues. The CDR3 coding sequence is TGCGCCAGCAGCCAAGAGGTAGCGGGACATGAGCAGTTCTTC. It translates to CASSQEVAGHEQFF.

The chain carries TRBV9 and TRBJ1-2; the D is unclear. The CDR3 runs to 16 residues. From germline, CDR1 is SGDLS and CDR2 YYNGEE. The V and J ends lost 3 bases and 2 bases respectively, with 17 bases between them. CDR3 sequence (DNA): TGTGCCAGCAGCGACCGGTACGGGCCCTCCAACTATGGCTACACCTTC. Its protein product is CASSDRYGPSNYGYTF. The complete variable domain, with remaining parts taken from reference TRBV9 and TRBJ1-2, reads DSGVTQTPKHLITATGQRVTLRCSPRSGDLSVYWYQQSLDQGLQFLIQYYNGEERAKGNILERFSAQQFPDLHSELNLSSLELGDSALYFCASSDRYGPSNYGYTFGSGTRLTVV.

This clonotype was observed once. The chain couples TRBV10-3 to TRBJ2-4; D not certain. Trimming took 2 bases from V and 4 from J, leaving 6 bases between them. Per the germline V gene, CDR1 is ENHRY and CDR2 is SYGVKD. This CDR3 contains 13 residues. CDR3 coding DNA: TGTGCCATCAGTGAGACAGAAAAAAACATTCAGTACTTC. This codes for CAISETEKNIQYF.

The CDR3 nucleotides read TGTGCCAGCAGCCGGTTTAAGGGGGAGGCTAGTGAAAAACTGTTTTTT. Translation: CASSRFKGEASEKLFF. The genes are TRBV7-2 and TRBJ1-4, with D maybe TRBD1 (6 bases). Between the trimmed V and J ends, which lost 5 bases and 7 bases, there was a span of 20 bases. This CDR3 has 16 residues. Germline V gene lookup returns CDR1 SGHTA and CDR2 FQGNSA.

This clonotype was seen a few times. The chain combines TRBV3-1 with TRBJ2-6; the D gene is possibly TRBD1 (6 bases). Trimming removed 0 bases from V and 2 bases from J, with 8 bases in between. This CDR3 is built from 16 residues. Looked up from germline, CDR1 is LGHDT and CDR2 is YNNKEL (reference sequence). The DNA of the CDR3 is TGTGCCAGCAGCCAAGATACAGGGACTGGGGCCAACGTCCTGACTTTC. Translated, it gives CASSQDTGTGANVLTF.

Turning to this clonotype: Compared with germline, one end of the junction differs, possibly owing to a read error. J is TRBJ2-5 and V is TRBV6-1, with D possibly matching TRBD1 (6 bases). The CDR3 length is 17 residues. The germline gives CDR1 MNHNS, CDR2 SASEGT. Here the CDR3 DNA reads TGTGCCAGCAGGGAATATACAGGGTCTGGAGGCCAAGAGACCCGGTACTTC. Protein: CASREYTGSGGQETRYF.

This clonotype has a count of ten or more. The chain employs TRBV7-3 and TRBJ2-7; 7 nucleotides match TRBD1. The V segment lost 5 bases and the J segment 0 bases; nucleotides outside the gene matches: 7. Germline CDR1 and CDR2: SGHTA and FQGTGA. The CDR3 totals 15 residues. The CDR3 region has the DNA TGTGCCAGCAGCCCCGACAGGGCCCCCTCCTACGAGCAGTACTTC. Its protein product is CASSPDRAPSYEQYF.

This clonotype was counted between two and nine times. V gene TRBV6-1 combines with J gene TRBJ2-4; 7 nucleotides agree with TRBD1. CDR3 length: 18 amino acids. The V and J ends lost 5 bases and 3 bases, in that order; junction bases with no gene match: 16. Germline V lookup: CDR1 MNHNS, CDR2 SASEGT. CDR3 amino acids: CASSQRRQGRWDKNIQYF. The CDR3 DNA reads TGTGCCAGCAGTCAACGACGACAGGGAAGGTGGGACAAAAACATTCAGTACTTC.

V is TRBV2 and J is TRBJ2-1; no firm D call. The germline V gene encodes CDR1 SNHLY and CDR2 FYNNEI. Trimming pared 2 bases from V and 7 bases from J, leaving 6 bases between. This CDR3 has 12 amino acids. CDR3 sequence: CASSEFGNEQFF. CDR3 bases: TGTGCCAGCAGTGAATTCGGTAATGAGCAGTTCTTC. Full variable domain (rest looked up from reference TRBV2 and TRBJ2-1): EPEVTQTPSHQVTQMGQEVILRCVPISNHLYFYWYRQILGQKVEFLVSFYNNEISEKSEIFDDQFSVERPDGSNFTLKIRSTKLEDSAMYFCASSEFGNEQFFGPGTRLTVL.

This clonotype has more than one count but fewer than ten. The V call is TRBV27, the J call TRBJ2-3; perhaps D is TRBD1 or TRBD2 (5 bases each). The CDR3 loop spans 16 amino acids. Germline V gene lookup returns CDR1 MNHEY and CDR2 SMNVEV (reference sequence). The ends were cut back, 3 bases at V and 6 bases at J, with 19 bases in the middle. CDR3 bases: TGTGCCAGCAGTTTTCTACCTGTGGGGACCTTTGATACGCAGTATTTT. Residues: CASSFLPVGTFDTQYF.

Only a few counts were recorded for this clonotype. J is TRBJ2-4 and V is TRBV29-1, with TRBD2 matching over 7 bases. The CDR3 contains 11 residues. From germline, CDR1 is SQVTM and CDR2 ANQGSEA. CDR3 residues: CATGGKNIQYF. Here the CDR3 DNA reads TGCGCGACGGGGGGCAAAAACATTCAGTACTTC.